This is a list of T cell receptor beta chains from one sample in a study of Ad26.COV2.S vaccination and SARS-CoV-2 variants. Measured with immunoSEQ multiplex PCR; TCRdb has only the in-frame clones, and not every one. There are hundreds of thousands of clones in the sample; more than 70% occur only once, and roughly 1.5% lies in the top ten. Sample: peripheral blood, taken in a trial of Ad26.COV2.S vaccine versus placebo. The receptors originated from a person between 18 and 65 years old who received the Ad26.COV2.S COVID-19 vaccine or a placebo. Both conserved end residues are trimmed from each CDR3.

v_gene | CDR3aa
TRBV18 | ASSLQVRGETQY
TRBV9 | ASSAIRGRTEAF
TRBV2 | ASSEWTEKETQY
TRBV24-1 | ATSDDGSGYT
TRBV7-9 | ASSLEVNQPQH
TRBV11-1 | ASSLVGVGNSPLH
TRBV12-5 | ASGAGQYTGELF
TRBV2 | ASSEVGIEGRDEQF
TRBV5-4 | ASSLATGETYEQY
TRBV12-3/TRBV12-4 | ASSRRSRGYT
TRBV21-1 | ASSKEEAGAKNSPLH
TRBV6-5 | ASSYSAVWQPQH
TRBV7-7 | ASSLGVGGPTDTQY
TRBV7-3 | ASSSRWNTEAF
TRBV6-1 | ASSEAVYGYT
TRBV5-4 | ASSLAITGGESYEQY
TRBV18 | ASSPQFSGGNAETQY
TRBV11-2 | ASSSAGDTQY
TRBV11-2 | ASSFSGTNQPQH
TRBV10-3 | AISERAGGNEQY
TRBV7-2 | ASSTGQKMSSPLH
TRBV19 | ASSTTGGSGNTIY
TRBV24-1 | ATSDGDIYGYT
TRBV6-6 | ASSSPGLAVYEQY
TRBV12-3/TRBV12-4 | ASTLQHTGELF
TRBV9 | ASSATDSSYNSPLH
TRBV3-1/TRBV3-2 | ASSPRDRVTPNTEAF
TRBV29-1 | SVGQETYEQY
TRBV10-3 | AINDGQMNTEAF
TRBV5-1 | ASSRDGSQNQPQH
TRBV6-4 | ASSDVRVDSPLH
TRBV19 | ASSGEAGSPLH
TRBV9 | ASYREKHGYT
TRBV6-5 | ASRPWAETIPLH
TRBV6-2/TRBV6-3 | ASSYSGQGSNEQF
TRBV18 | ASSFQTGSNEQY
TRBV6-5 | ASSYRLAMYEQY
TRBV19 | ASSRNFEAF
TRBV4-1 | ASSPRDRTENYGYT
TRBV3-1/TRBV3-2 | ASSQEATDTQY
TRBV3-1/TRBV3-2 | ASSPQKGGGLEQY
TRBV2 | ASREQVYEQY
TRBV20-1 | SAASIETQY
TRBV5-6 | ASSRGWGPGTGELF
TRBV25-1 | ASSGETGLGIPLH
TRBV13 | ASSLVVPGSSYNEQF
TRBV11-2 | ASSLGTGGREQY